Sequencing of this T cell receptor beta chain was carried out in a study of shared clonotypes between healthy human individuals. Authors' processing steps: Junction-only sequences without quality scores came from ImmunoSEQ, so filtering differed. Method: immunoSEQ multiplex PCR; TCRdb's copy keeps in-frame clones and lacks some. V, J and clone size derive from that table, while D and trimming were established from the DNA sequence. The sample has under 1,100,000 clones; roughly 74% are singletons. This CDR3 contains 12 residues. Germline V CDR1 and CDR2: SQVTM, ANQGSEA. The ends were cut back, 3 bases at V and 2 bases at J, with 7 bases in the middle.

The V and J genes are TRBV29-1 and TRBJ2-5, with D uncertain. The sample comprised memory CD4+ T cells from PBMCs. Subset noted: CD45RA-negative fraction. The receptor was isolated from a man between 18 and 35 years old in good health. Some clones in this sample may be carry-over from other donors' samples. The CDR3 DNA reads TGCAGCGTTGATATTCAACAAGAGACCCAGTACTTC. Residues: CSVDIQQETQYF.